The following is a TCR beta chain sequence with its context. Its antigen is not known. Every isolated RNA sample was fully reverse transcribed, so sequencing captured expressed TCRB transcripts. Millions of reads, on average, came from each naive, central memory and regulatory T cell sample. TCRdb keeps only in-frame clones here, not all; method: immunoSEQ multiplex PCR. The repertoire holds 300,000 to 350,000 clones, with roughly a fifth as singletons. The germline V gene has CDR1 GTSNPN and CDR2 SVGIG (reference sequence). The CDR3 contains 15 residues. Trimming removed 3 bases from V and 2 bases from J, with 16 bases in between. These data originate in a study of beta chain features in type 1 diabetes. Findings and limits, study-wide: Any PCR bias toward short templates would affect both groups alike. All four CD4+ subsets from Type 1 diabetes patients carried moderately but significantly shorter TCRB CDR3s. The similarity of naive, central memory and Treg TCRB repertoires appeared greater among patients than among healthy donors.

Material for sequencing was naive CD4+ T cells from blood. The clonotype originates from a young woman in good health. The rearrangement links TRBV30 to TRBJ1-1; D unresolved. Here the CDR3 reads CAWSHMARGNTEAFF. The DNA for the CDR3 is TGTGCCTGGAGCCACATGGCCCGGGGAAACACTGAAGCTTTCTTT.